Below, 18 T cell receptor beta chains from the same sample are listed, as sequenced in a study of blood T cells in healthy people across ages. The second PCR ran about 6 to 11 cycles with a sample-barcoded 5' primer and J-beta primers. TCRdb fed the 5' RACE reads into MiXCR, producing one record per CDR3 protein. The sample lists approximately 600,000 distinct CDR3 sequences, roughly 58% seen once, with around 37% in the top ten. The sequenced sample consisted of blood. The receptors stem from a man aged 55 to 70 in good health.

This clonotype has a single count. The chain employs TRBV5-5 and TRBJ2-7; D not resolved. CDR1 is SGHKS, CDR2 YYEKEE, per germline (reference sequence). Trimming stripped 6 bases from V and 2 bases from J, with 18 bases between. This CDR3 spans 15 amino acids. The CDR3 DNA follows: TGTGCCAGCACCGGTGTGGCCCCTCCGCCCTACGAGCAGTACTTC. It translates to CASTGVAPPPYEQYF. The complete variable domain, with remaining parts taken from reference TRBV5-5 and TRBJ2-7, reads DAGVTQSPTHLIKTRGQQVTLRCSPISGHKSVSWYQQVLGQGPQFIFQYYEKEERGRGNFPDRFSARQFPNYSSELNVNALLLGDSALYLCASTGVAPPPYEQYFGPGTRLTVT.

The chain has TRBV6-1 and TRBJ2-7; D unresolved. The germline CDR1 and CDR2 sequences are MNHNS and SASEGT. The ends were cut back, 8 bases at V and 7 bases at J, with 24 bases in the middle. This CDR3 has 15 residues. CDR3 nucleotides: TGTGCCAGCTCAGATTTCCGGGCCAGTCGAGGAGAGCAGTACTTC. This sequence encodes CASSDFRASRGEQYF.

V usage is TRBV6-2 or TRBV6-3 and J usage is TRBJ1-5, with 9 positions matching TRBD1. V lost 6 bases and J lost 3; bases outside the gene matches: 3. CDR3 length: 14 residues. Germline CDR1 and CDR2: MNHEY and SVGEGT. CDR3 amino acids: CASSGTGTNQPQHF. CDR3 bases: TGTGCCAGCAGCGGGACAGGGACCAATCAGCCCCAGCATTTT.

The DNA for the CDR3 is TGTGCCAGCAACCAATTGCAGGGTAGAAGTGAGCAGTTCTTC. Its protein is CASNQLQGRSEQFF. The chain recombines TRBV6-5 with TRBJ2-1, with D possibly TRBD1 on 5 matching bases. The CDR3 is 14 residues long. Trimming removed 7 bases at V and 9 bases at J, with 19 bases between. Germline V CDR1 and CDR2: MNHEY, SVGAGI.

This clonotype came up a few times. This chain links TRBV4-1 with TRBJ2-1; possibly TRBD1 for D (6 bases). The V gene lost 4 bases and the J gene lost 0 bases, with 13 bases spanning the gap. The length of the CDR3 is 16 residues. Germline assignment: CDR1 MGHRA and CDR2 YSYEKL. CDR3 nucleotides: TGCGCCAGCAGCCCTCGGACAGCGGTCTCCTACAATGAGCAGTTCTTC. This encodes CASSPRTAVSYNEQFF.

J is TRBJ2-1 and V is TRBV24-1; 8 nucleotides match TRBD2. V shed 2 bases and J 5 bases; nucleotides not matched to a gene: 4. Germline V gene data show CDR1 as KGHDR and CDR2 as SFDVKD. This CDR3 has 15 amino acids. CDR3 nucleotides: TGTGCCACCAGTGATTCCGGGACTAGTAACAATGAGCAGTTCTTC. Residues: CATSDSGTSNNEQFF.

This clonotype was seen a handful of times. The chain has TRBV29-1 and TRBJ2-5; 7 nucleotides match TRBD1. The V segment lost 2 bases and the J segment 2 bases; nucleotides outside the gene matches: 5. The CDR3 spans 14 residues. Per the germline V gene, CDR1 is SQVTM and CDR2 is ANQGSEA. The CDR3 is CSVETGQRQETQYF. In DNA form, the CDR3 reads TGCAGCGTTGAAACGGGACAGAGGCAAGAGACCCAGTACTTC.

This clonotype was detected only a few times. As DNA, the CDR3 is TGCGCCAGCAGCCAAGTCCCGCGGGGGTCCACAGATACGCAGTATTTT. This codes for CASSQVPRGSTDTQYF. The chain uses TRBV4-1 and TRBJ2-3, with TRBD2 identical over 7 bases. J gave up 2 bases and V 1 base, and 6 bases lay outside the gene matches. Germline V CDR1 and CDR2: MGHRA, YSYEKL. The CDR3 extends over 16 amino acids.

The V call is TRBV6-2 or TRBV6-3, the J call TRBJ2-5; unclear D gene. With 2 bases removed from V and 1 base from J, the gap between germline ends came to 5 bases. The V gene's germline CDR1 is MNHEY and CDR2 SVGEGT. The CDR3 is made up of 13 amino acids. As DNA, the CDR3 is TGTGCCAGCAGTTACAAAGTCCAAGAGACCCAGTACTTC. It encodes CASSYKVQETQYF.

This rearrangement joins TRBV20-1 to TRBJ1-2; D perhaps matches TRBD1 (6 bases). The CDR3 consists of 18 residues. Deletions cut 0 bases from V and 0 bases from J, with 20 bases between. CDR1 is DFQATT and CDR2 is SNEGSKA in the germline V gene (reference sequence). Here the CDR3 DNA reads TGCAGTGCTAGAGATCCTGGGGGCGGGACCCAGCCTAACTATGGCTACACCTTC. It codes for CSARDPGGGTQPNYGYTF.

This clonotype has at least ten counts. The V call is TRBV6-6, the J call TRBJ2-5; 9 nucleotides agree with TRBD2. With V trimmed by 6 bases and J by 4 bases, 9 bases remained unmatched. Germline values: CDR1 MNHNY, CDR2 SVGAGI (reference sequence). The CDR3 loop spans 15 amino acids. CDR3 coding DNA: TGTGCCAGCAGGGGACACTCTAGCGGGGCAGAGACCCAGTACTTC. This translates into CASRGHSSGAETQYF.

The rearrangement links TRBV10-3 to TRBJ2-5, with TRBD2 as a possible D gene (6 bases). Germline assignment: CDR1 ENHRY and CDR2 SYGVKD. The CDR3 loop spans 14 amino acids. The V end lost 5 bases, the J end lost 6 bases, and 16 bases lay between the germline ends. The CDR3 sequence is CAISTDTSIQTQYF. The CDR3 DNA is TGTGCCATCAGTACGGACACTAGCATCCAGACCCAGTACTTC.

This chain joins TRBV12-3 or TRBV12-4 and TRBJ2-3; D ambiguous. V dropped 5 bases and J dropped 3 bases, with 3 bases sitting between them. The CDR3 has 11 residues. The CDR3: CASSKTDTQYF. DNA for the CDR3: TGTGCCAGCAGTAAGACAGATACGCAGTATTTT.

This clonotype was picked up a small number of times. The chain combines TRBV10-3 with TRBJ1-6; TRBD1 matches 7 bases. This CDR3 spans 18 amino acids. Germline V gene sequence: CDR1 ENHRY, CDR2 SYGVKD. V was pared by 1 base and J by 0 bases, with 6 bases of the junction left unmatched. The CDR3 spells CAISEWRGQSSYNSPLHF. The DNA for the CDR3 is TGTGCCATCAGTGAGTGGAGGGGGCAGAGCTCCTATAATTCACCCCTCCACTTT.

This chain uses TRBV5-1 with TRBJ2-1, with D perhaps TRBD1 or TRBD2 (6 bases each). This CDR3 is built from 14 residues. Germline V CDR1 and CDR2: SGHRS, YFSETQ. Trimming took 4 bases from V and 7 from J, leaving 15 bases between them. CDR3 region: CASSAGGGLNEQFF. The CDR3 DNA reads TGCGCCAGCAGCGCTGGAGGGGGTCTGAATGAGCAGTTCTTC. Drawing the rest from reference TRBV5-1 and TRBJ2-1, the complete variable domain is KAGVTQTPRYLIKTRGQQVTLSCSPISGHRSVSWYQQTPGQGLQFLFEYFSETQRNKGNFPGRFSGRQFSNSRSEMNVSTLELGDSALYLCASSAGGGLNEQFFGPGTRLTVL.

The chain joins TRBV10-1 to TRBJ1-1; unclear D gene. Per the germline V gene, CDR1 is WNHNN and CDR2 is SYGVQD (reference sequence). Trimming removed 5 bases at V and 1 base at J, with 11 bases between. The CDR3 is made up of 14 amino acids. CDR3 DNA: TGCGCCAGCAGTCGTGGCCCAGGGAACACTGAAGCTTTCTTT. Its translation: CASSRGPGNTEAFF.

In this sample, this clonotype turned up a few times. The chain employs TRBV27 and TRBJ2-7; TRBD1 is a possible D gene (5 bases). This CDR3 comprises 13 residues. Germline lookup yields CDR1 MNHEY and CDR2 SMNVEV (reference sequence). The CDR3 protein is CGTARAASYEQYF. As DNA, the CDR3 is TGTGGCACGGCCAGGGCCGCCTCCTACGAGCAGTACTTC.

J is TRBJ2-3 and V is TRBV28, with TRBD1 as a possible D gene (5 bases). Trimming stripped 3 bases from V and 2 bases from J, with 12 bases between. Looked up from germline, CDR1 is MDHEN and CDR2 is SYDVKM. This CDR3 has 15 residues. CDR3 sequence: CASSFWGRNTDTQYF. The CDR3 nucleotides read TGTGCCAGCAGTTTTTGGGGCAGAAACACAGATACGCAGTATTTT.